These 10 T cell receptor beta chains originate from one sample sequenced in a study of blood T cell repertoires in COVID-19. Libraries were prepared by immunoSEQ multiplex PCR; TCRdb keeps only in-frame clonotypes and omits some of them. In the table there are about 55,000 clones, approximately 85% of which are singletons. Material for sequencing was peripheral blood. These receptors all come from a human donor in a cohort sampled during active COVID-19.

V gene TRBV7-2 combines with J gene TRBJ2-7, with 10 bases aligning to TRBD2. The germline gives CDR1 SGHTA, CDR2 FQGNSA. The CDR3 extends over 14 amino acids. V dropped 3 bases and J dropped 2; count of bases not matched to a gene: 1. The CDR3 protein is CASSFGLAAYEQYF. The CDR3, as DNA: TGTGCCAGCAGCTTTGGACTAGCGGCCTACGAGCAGTACTTC.

The CDR3, as DNA: TGTGCCAGCAGCTCCCTAGACAGGGTGGAGACCCAGTACTTC. Protein sequence: CASSSLDRVETQYF. The chain has TRBV11-2 and TRBJ2-5; 7 bases match TRBD1. The CDR3 is 14 residues long. CDR1 is SGHAT and CDR2 is FQNNGV in the germline V gene. Trimming at V came to 4 bases and at J to 5 bases, leaving 7 bases not matched to a gene.

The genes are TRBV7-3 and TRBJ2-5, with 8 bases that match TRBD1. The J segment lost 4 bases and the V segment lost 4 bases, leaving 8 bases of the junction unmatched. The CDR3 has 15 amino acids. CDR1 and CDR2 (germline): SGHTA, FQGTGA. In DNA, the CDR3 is TGTGCCAGCAGCTCTTCAGGGGGCCCGGGAGAGACCCAGTACTTC. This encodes CASSSSGGPGETQYF.

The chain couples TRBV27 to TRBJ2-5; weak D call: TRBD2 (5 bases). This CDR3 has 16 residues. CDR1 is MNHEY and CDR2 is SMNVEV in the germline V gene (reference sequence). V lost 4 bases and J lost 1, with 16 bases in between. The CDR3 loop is CASSWLTGWFQETQYF. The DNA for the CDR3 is TGTGCCAGCAGTTGGTTGACGGGATGGTTCCAAGAGACCCAGTACTTC.

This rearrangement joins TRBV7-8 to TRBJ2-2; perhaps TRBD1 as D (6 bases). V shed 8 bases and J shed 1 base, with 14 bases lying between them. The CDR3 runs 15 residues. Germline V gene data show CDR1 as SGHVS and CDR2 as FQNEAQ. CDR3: CASQAGTQNTGELFF. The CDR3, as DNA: TGTGCCAGCCAGGCCGGGACACAGAACACCGGGGAGCTGTTTTTT.

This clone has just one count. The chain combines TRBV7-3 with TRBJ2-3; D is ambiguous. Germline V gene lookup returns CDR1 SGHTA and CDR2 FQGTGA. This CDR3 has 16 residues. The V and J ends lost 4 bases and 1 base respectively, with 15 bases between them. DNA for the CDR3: TGTGCCAGCAGCTCCGACTGGAGACCAGGCACAGATACGCAGTATTTT. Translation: CASSSDWRPGTDTQYF.

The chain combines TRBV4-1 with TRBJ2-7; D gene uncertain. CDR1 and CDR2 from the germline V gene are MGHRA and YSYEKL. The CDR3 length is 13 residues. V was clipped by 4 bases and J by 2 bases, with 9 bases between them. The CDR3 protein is CASSLTVPYEQYF. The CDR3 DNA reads TGCGCCAGCAGCCTCACGGTCCCCTACGAGCAGTACTTC.

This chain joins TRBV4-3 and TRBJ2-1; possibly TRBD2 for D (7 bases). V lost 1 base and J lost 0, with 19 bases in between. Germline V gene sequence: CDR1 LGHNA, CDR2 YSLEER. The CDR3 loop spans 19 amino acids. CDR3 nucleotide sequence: TGCGCCAGCAGCCAAGTATGGGGGGGGCGGTCCCGCTCCTACAATGAGCAGTTCTTC. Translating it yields CASSQVWGGRSRSYNEQFF.

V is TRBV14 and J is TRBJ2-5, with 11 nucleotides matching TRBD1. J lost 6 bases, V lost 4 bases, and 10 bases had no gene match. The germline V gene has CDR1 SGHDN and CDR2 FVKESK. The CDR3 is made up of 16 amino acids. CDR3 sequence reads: CASSPMDRGHEKTQYF. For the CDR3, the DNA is TGTGCCAGCAGCCCGATGGACAGGGGGCACGAGAAGACCCAGTACTTC.

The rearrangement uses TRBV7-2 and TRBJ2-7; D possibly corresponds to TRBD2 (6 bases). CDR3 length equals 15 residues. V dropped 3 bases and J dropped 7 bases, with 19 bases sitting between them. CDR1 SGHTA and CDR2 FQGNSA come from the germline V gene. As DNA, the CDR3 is TGTGCCAGCAGCTTCTCGAGGGCCCCCCGGGGGGAGCAGTACTTC. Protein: CASSFSRAPRGEQYF.